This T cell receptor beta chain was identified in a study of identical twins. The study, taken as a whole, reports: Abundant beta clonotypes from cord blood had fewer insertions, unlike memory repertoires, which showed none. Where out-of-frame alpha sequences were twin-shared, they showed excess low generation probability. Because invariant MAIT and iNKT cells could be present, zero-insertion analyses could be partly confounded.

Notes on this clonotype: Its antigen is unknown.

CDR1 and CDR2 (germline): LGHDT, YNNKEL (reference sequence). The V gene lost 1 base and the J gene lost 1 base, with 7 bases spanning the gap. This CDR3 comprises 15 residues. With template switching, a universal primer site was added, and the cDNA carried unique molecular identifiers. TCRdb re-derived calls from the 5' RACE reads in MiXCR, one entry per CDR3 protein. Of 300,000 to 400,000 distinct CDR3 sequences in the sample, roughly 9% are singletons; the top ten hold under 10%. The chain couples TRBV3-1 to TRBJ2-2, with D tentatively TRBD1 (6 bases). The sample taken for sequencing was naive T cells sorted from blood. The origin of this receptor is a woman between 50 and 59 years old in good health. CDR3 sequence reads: CASSQVQGNTGELFF. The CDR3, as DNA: TGTGCCAGCAGCCAAGTACAGGGGAACACCGGGGAGCTGTTTTTT.